This record looks at one T cell receptor beta chain sequence and its context. Its antigen is still unknown. The PCR had 60 Vbeta and 13 Jbeta primers. Libraries were prepared by immunoSEQ multiplex PCR; TCRdb keeps only in-frame clonotypes and omits some of them. The sample table includes tens of thousands of clones. This sample was taken from a study of cytomegalovirus exposure and HLA in healthy donors. Study information: In an early release, HLA-typed donors contributed tens of millions of unique TCR sequences. General study points: Most of the CMV-associated TCR beta chains (in a later analysis) appeared to be HLA-restricted.

This CDR3 has 16 amino acids. With 5 bases clipped from V and 1 base from J, the junction kept 8 bases outside the gene matches. The germline V gene encodes CDR1 MNHNY and CDR2 SVGAGI (reference sequence). Material: PBMCs. V and J are TRBV6-6 and TRBJ2-3, with TRBD1 identical over 8 bases. The TCR comes from a female donor in good health and CMV-seropositive. As DNA, the CDR3 is TGTGCCAGCAGTACCGAGACAGGGGTCGGCACAGATACGCAGTATTTT. Protein: CASSTETGVGTDTQYF.